A selection of T cell receptor beta chains follows, all from one sample in a study of T cell clones after liver transplantation. The method was immunoSEQ multiplex PCR; TCRdb's version includes in-frame clones alone and lacks a portion of them. The sample yields roughly 72,000 clones, 80% to 85% seen once. This sample comprised CD4+ T cells from blood, obtained less than 50 months after liver transplant. These receptors originate from a human patient who received a liver transplant. Some T cells may be supplied by the graft donor. Each CDR3 is given with its conserved first and last residue. Fields, in order: J gene, clone size, D gene, V gene, CDR3 protein, CDR3 DNA. The D gene is left open where the match is weak. Rows may omit the clone size; those that give it use once, few, many or a size class.

>TRBJ2-7|NA|NA|TRBV4-1
CASSQVPVGRTYEQYF
TGCGCCAGCAGCCAGGTCCCCGTCGGGCGAACCTACGAGCAGTACTTC
>TRBJ2-5|NA|NA|TRBV9
CASSVAGVGTQYF
TGTGCCAGCAGCGTAGCGGGGGTCGGGACCCAGTACTTC
>TRBJ1-6|NA|NA|TRBV14
CASSKGSYNSPLHF
TGTGCCAGCAGCAAGGGGAGCTATAATTCACCCCTCCACTTT
>TRBJ2-1|once|TRBD1|TRBV7-3
CASSSEPGQGAGEQFF
TGTGCCAGCAGCTCTGAACCGGGACAGGGGGCCGGTGAGCAGTTCTTC
>TRBJ1-6|NA|TRBD1|TRBV5-1
CASSLGQGASPLHF
TGCGCCAGCAGCTTGGGACAGGGTGCTTCACCCCTCCACTTT
>TRBJ2-7|NA|NA|TRBV4-1
CASSLSGARDGEQYF
TGCGCCAGCAGCCTTTCGGGGGCTCGGGATGGAGAGCAGTACTTC
>TRBJ1-3|NA|NA|TRBV11-2
CASSSARGIGNTIYF
TGTGCCAGCAGCTCCGCACGGGGGATCGGAAACACCATATATTTT
>TRBJ1-2|few|TRBD1|TRBV7-8
CASSLVPPGQVSYGYTF
TGTGCCAGCAGCTTGGTTCCACCGGGACAGGTGTCCTATGGCTACACCTTC
>TRBJ1-3|once|TRBD1|TRBV4-3
CASSQNPGTDLNTIYF
TGCGCCAGCAGCCAAAACCCGGGGACAGATTTAAACACCATATATTTT
>TRBJ2-7|NA|NA|TRBV25-1
CASSLRGLDEQYF
TGTGCCAGCAGTCTACGGGGACTGGACGAGCAGTACTTC
>TRBJ2-5|NA|NA|TRBV19
CASSMGRGLETQYF
TGTGCCAGTAGTATGGGTAGGGGGTTAGAGACCCAGTACTTC
>TRBJ2-1|NA|NA|TRBV11-1
CASSYQAVLYNEQFF
TGTGCCAGCAGTTATCAGGCAGTCTTATACAATGAGCAGTTCTTC
>TRBJ1-3|NA|TRBD1|TRBV5-1
CASSLAGTAGNTIYF
TGCGCCAGCAGCTTGGCCGGGACAGCTGGAAACACCATATATTTT
>TRBJ1-1|NA|NA|TRBV14
CASSQEFRLNTEAFF
TGTGCCAGCAGCCAAGAGTTCCGGTTGAACACTGAAGCTTTCTTT
>TRBJ2-7|NA|NA|TRBV6-1
CASQRTESYEQYF
TGTGCCAGCCAAAGGACGGAATCCTACGAGCAGTACTTC
>TRBJ1-4|NA|TRBD1|TRBV5-6
CASSPAGTGSNEKLFF
TGTGCCAGCAGCCCAGCGGGGACAGGAAGTAATGAAAAACTGTTTTTT
>TRBJ1-2|NA|TRBD1|TRBV6-1
CASSEFPGQGRGYTF
TGTGCCAGCAGTGAATTCCCGGGACAGGGAAGGGGCTACACCTTC
>TRBJ2-5|NA|NA|TRBV15
CATSRGFGETQYF
TGTGCCACCAGCAGGGGTTTCGGTGAGACCCAGTACTTC
>TRBJ1-3|few|NA|TRBV6-6
CASYGNTIYF
TGTGCCAGCTATGGAAACACCATATATTTT